These 28 T cell receptor beta chains originate from one sample sequenced in a study of shared clonotypes between healthy human individuals. The naive CD8 subset, CD45RO-negative cells positively selected for CCR7, excluded terminally differentiated effector memory CD45RA+ cells. Sequenced by immunoSEQ multiplex PCR; TCRdb stores in-frame clones only, minus some. Counted here are roughly 2.1 million clones, approximately 94% occurring once; the ten biggest clones make up under 2%. Sequencing used naive CD8+ T cells from PBMCs. The receptors originated from a young man in good health. Some clones in this sample may be carry-over from other donors' samples.

This chain links TRBV6-5 with TRBJ2-1; D is unresolved. The germline V and J ends were trimmed by 3 bases and 6 bases, with 9 bases remaining between them. CDR1 and CDR2 (germline): MNHEY, SVGAGI. The CDR3 is 13 amino acids. As DNA, the CDR3 is TGTGCCAGCAGTTATAGGATCGGCAATGAGCAGTTCTTC. It specifies CASSYRIGNEQFF.

V and J are TRBV7-8 and TRBJ2-1; either TRBD1 or TRBD2 may supply D (6 bases each). CDR3 size: 15 residues. CDR1 and CDR2 from the germline V gene are SGHVS and FQNEAQ. Trimming cost V 1 base and J 5 bases, with 12 bases left between them. The CDR3 sequence is CASSLEIGGNNEQFF. The CDR3 DNA is TGTGCCAGCAGCTTAGAGATAGGGGGGAACAATGAGCAGTTCTTC.

This rearrangement joins TRBV27 to TRBJ1-5; D may be TRBD1 (5 bases). CDR1 and CDR2 (germline): MNHEY, SMNVEV (reference sequence). Trimming cost V 6 bases and J 0 bases, with 9 bases left between them. The CDR3 has 14 amino acids. The CDR3 protein is CASRRGLSNQPQHF. DNA of the CDR3: TGTGCCAGCAGGCGGGGACTTAGCAATCAGCCCCAGCATTTT.

This chain links TRBV6-5 with TRBJ1-1; perhaps TRBD1 as D (5 bases). The CDR3 runs 14 residues. Germline V gene sequence: CDR1 MNHEY, CDR2 SVGAGI. Trimming took off 6 bases at V and 0 bases at J, with 11 bases between the two ends. CDR3 amino acids: CASSPGGVNTEAFF. The CDR3 DNA sequence: TGTGCCAGCAGCCCCGGGGGGGTGAACACTGAAGCTTTCTTT.

The chain has TRBV6-1 and TRBJ2-1; the D gene could be TRBD1 or TRBD2 (5 bases each). V gave up 2 bases and J gave up 2 bases, with 16 bases separating them. The CDR3 runs 17 residues. Germline lookup yields CDR1 MNHNS and CDR2 SASEGT. The CDR3 loop reads CASSETLVLGAYNEQFF. In nucleotides, the CDR3 is TGTGCCAGCAGTGAAACCCTCGTATTGGGGGCCTACAATGAGCAGTTCTTC.

The chain joins TRBV28 to TRBJ2-3; TRBD2 aligns across 13 bases. Germline V gene data show CDR1 as MDHEN and CDR2 as SYDVKM. V gave up 3 bases and J gave up 6 bases; unmatched junction bases: 3. This CDR3 spans 15 amino acids. The CDR3 loop is CASSLGTSGADTQYF. CDR3 sequence (DNA): TGTGCCAGCAGTTTGGGGACTAGCGGGGCGGATACGCAGTATTTT.

This chain links TRBV27 with TRBJ2-3, with D maybe TRBD2 (6 bases). Per germline, CDR1 MNHEY and CDR2 SMNVEV (reference sequence). The CDR3 runs to 18 residues. Trimming cost V 5 bases and J 1 base, with 22 bases left between them. CDR3 coding DNA: TGTGCCAGCAGTCCCCTAGGTGTACGGGGCGGGGGCACAGATACGCAGTATTTT. It yields the protein CASSPLGVRGGGTDTQYF.

J is TRBJ2-2 and V is TRBV27, with 10 bases fitting TRBD2. The germline V gene encodes CDR1 MNHEY and CDR2 SMNVEV (reference sequence). V lost 3 bases to trimming and J lost 4 bases; unmatched junction nucleotides: 8. This CDR3 is built from 17 residues. CDR3 sequence reads: CASSFSRASGSTGELFF. The DNA for the CDR3 is TGTGCCAGCAGTTTTTCTCGGGCTAGCGGGAGCACCGGGGAGCTGTTTTTT.

The chain employs TRBV5-6 and TRBJ2-3; D is possibly TRBD1 (5 bases). Germline loops: CDR1 SGHDT, CDR2 YYEEEE. The CDR3 is 13 amino acids. V was pared by 6 bases and J by 4 bases, with 12 bases between. The CDR3 sequence: CASTRGAADTQYF. As DNA, the CDR3 is TGTGCCAGCACCCGTGGGGCGGCAGATACGCAGTATTTT.

The rearrangement joins TRBV7-9 to TRBJ1-5; D gene ambiguous. Germline V gene lookup returns CDR1 SEHNR and CDR2 FQNEAQ (reference sequence). Trimming cost V 4 bases and J 8 bases, with 12 bases left between them. CDR3 length equals 13 residues. Here the CDR3 DNA reads TGTGCCAGCAGCTCCAGAGGCTTGGAGCCCCAGCATTTT. It is translated as CASSSRGLEPQHF.

The V and J genes are TRBV19 and TRBJ1-4; the match to TRBD1 covers 7 bases. V was clipped by 3 bases and J by 7 bases; unmatched bases: 8. CDR3 length: 15 residues. Germline V lookup: CDR1 LNHDA, CDR2 SQIVND (reference sequence). The CDR3 spells CASSITPRGGEKLFF. CDR3 DNA sequence: TGTGCCAGTAGTATTACCCCCAGGGGGGGTGAAAAACTGTTTTTT.

This clone was observed once. This chain uses TRBV9 with TRBJ2-6, with D uncertain. V dropped 3 bases and J dropped 2 bases, with 15 bases sitting between them. The CDR3 contains 17 residues. Germline CDR1 SGDLS, CDR2 YYNGEE. CDR3 nucleotide sequence: TGTGCCAGCAGCGCCGGAGCCAGGCTGCCTGGGGCCAACGTCCTGACTTTC. This gives the protein CASSAGARLPGANVLTF.

The J gene is TRBJ2-1, the V gene TRBV7-9; 12 bases line up with TRBD2. With 3 bases clipped from V and 7 bases from J, the junction kept 4 bases outside the gene matches. Germline lookup yields CDR1 SEHNR and CDR2 FQNEAQ (reference sequence). The CDR3 totals 15 residues. CDR3 nucleotides: TGTGCCAGCAGCTTCGGACTAGCGGGGTGGAATGAGCAGTTCTTC. This gives the protein CASSFGLAGWNEQFF.

This clone was observed a single time. The gene calls are TRBV29-1 and TRBJ2-1; 11 bases are shared with TRBD2. Per the germline V gene, CDR1 is SQVTM and CDR2 is ANQGSEA. V was clipped by 3 bases and J by 2 bases; unmatched bases: 9. The CDR3 length is 17 residues. Here the CDR3 reads CSVEGLRLAGTYNEQFF. CDR3 in DNA: TGCAGCGTTGAGGGCCTTAGACTAGCGGGAACCTACAATGAGCAGTTCTTC.

V usage is TRBV28 and J usage is TRBJ1-1; D is possibly TRBD1 (6 bases). The V end was cut by 7 bases, the J end by 2 bases, with 11 bases between. Germline assignment: CDR1 MDHEN and CDR2 SYDVKM. CDR3 size: 13 residues. Here the CDR3 reads CASMEGTNTEAFF. The CDR3 DNA reads TGTGCCAGCATGGAAGGGACAAACACTGAAGCTTTCTTT.

The J gene is TRBJ2-2, the V gene TRBV6-1; D is ambiguous. The length of the CDR3 is 11 residues. Per the germline V gene, CDR1 is MNHNS and CDR2 is SASEGT. V was cut by 5 bases and J by 7 bases, with 5 bases left in between. CDR3 nucleotides: TGTGCCAGCAGTTCCAGCGGGGAGCTGTTTTTT. Its translation: CASSSSGELFF.

J is TRBJ2-2 and V is TRBV4-1; D might be TRBD1 or TRBD2, each matching 6 bases. Per the germline V gene, CDR1 is MGHRA and CDR2 is YSYEKL. This CDR3 contains 17 residues. V was cut by 3 bases and J by 4 bases, with 18 bases left in between. The CDR3 region is CASSQRGQGSLTGELFF. In nucleotides, the CDR3 is TGCGCCAGCAGCCAGCGGGGCCAGGGGAGTCTCACCGGGGAGCTGTTTTTT.

The rearrangement links TRBV9 to TRBJ2-1; TRBD2 might be the D (5 bases). Germline V gives CDR1 SGDLS, CDR2 YYNGEE. This CDR3 has 15 amino acids. Trimming left V 0 bases short and J 2 bases short, with 9 bases between. CDR3 DNA: TGTGCCAGCAGCGTAGCGGTGAGGGCCTACAATGAGCAGTTCTTC. Translation: CASSVAVRAYNEQFF.

The rearrangement uses TRBV5-4 and TRBJ1-1, with D tentatively TRBD1 (5 bases). The V end was cut by 0 bases, the J end by 5 bases, with 20 bases between. The germline gives CDR1 SGHNT, CDR2 YYREEE (reference sequence). The CDR3 spans 17 residues. The CDR3 protein is CASSLGGLISKGTEAFF. CDR3 in DNA: TGTGCCAGCAGCTTGGGGGGTTTGATAAGTAAGGGGACTGAAGCTTTCTTT.

The chain combines TRBV14 with TRBJ2-3; tentatively, D is TRBD2 (6 bases). CDR3 length: 17 amino acids. The ends were cut back, 1 base at V and 8 bases at J, with 22 bases in the middle. Per the germline V gene, CDR1 is SGHDN and CDR2 is FVKESK. The DNA for the CDR3 is TGTGCCAGCAGCCAAGTTGCTGCGGGGCCTTTGGGGGGTACGCAGTATTTT. It specifies CASSQVAAGPLGGTQYF.

The gene calls are TRBV7-3 and TRBJ2-1, with no clear D. The CDR3 runs to 14 residues. Germline CDR1 is SGHTA and CDR2 is FQGTGA. V was cut by 5 bases and J by 7 bases, with 15 bases left in between. CDR3 coding DNA: TGTGCCAGCAGCCCGACTGGGCTGGGGAATGAGCAGTTCTTC. It translates to CASSPTGLGNEQFF.

V and J are TRBV5-6 and TRBJ2-5, with D possibly called TRBD1 or TRBD2 (5 bases each). This CDR3 has 17 amino acids. Germline-derived CDR1 and CDR2 are SGHDT and YYEEEE. V lost 1 base, J lost 1 base, and 17 bases lay in between. Here the CDR3 reads CASSLKWSGTFQETQYF. CDR3 sequence (DNA): TGTGCCAGCAGCTTGAAGTGGTCAGGGACCTTCCAAGAGACCCAGTACTTC.

This sequence joins TRBV5-6 and TRBJ2-7, with 8 positions matching TRBD1. Trimming at V came to 1 base and at J to 2 bases, leaving 5 bases not matched to a gene. This CDR3 is 15 amino acids long. Germline CDR1 SGHDT, CDR2 YYEEEE. The CDR3 here is CASSLIVTGAYEQYF. DNA of the CDR3: TGTGCCAGCAGCTTGATTGTGACAGGGGCCTACGAGCAGTACTTC.

The chain links TRBV7-8 to TRBJ2-1, with TRBD2 matching over 8 bases. In germline, CDR1 is SGHVS, CDR2 FQNEAQ. With V trimmed by 3 bases and J by 6 bases, 10 bases remained unmatched. This CDR3 is 16 amino acids long. CDR3 bases: TGTGCCAGCAGCTTTCCCTCCCGGGAGGGGCGCAATGAGCAGTTCTTC. This encodes CASSFPSREGRNEQFF. The complete variable domain, with remaining parts taken from reference TRBV7-8 and TRBJ2-1, reads GAGVSQSPRYKVAKRGQDVALRCDPISGHVSLFWYQQALGQGPEFLTYFQNEAQLDKSGLPSDRFFAERPEGSVSTLKIQRTQQEDSAVYLCASSFPSREGRNEQFFGPGTRLTVL.

This sequence joins TRBV7-9 and TRBJ2-7, with D unclear. Germline CDR1 SEHNR, CDR2 FQNEAQ (reference sequence). V was clipped by 3 bases and J by 5 bases, with 11 bases between them. The CDR3 has 13 amino acids. For the CDR3, the DNA is TGTGCCAGCAGCTTCAAGGGATCCAACGAGCAGTACTTC. It translates to CASSFKGSNEQYF.

The V and J genes are TRBV29-1 and TRBJ2-1; D remains unclear. V lost 0 bases, J lost 12 bases, and 18 bases lay in between. The CDR3 loop spans 14 amino acids. Germline values: CDR1 SQVTM, CDR2 ANQGSEA. CDR3 bases: TGCAGCGTTGAAGACCCCGGGCCTCCAATCGTGCAGTTCTTC. Translation: CSVEDPGPPIVQFF.

V and J are TRBV15 and TRBJ2-7; TRBD2 aligns across 10 bases. Per germline, CDR1 LNHNV and CDR2 YYDKDF (reference sequence). The CDR3 is 13 amino acids. V lost 5 bases, J lost 5 bases, and 3 bases stayed unmatched. The CDR3: CATSRTSGNEQYF. CDR3 bases: TGTGCCACCAGCCGGACTAGCGGAAACGAGCAGTACTTC.

The chain couples TRBV5-1 to TRBJ2-6; D is tentatively TRBD1 or TRBD2 (5 bases each). V lost 7 bases, J lost 4 bases, and 18 bases lay in between. Germline V gives CDR1 SGHRS, CDR2 YFSETQ. CDR3 length: 16 amino acids. In nucleotides, the CDR3 is TGCGCCAGCGGGAAGGTGGGGGACGGAGGGGCCAACGTCCTGACTTTC. Protein sequence: CASGKVGDGGANVLTF.